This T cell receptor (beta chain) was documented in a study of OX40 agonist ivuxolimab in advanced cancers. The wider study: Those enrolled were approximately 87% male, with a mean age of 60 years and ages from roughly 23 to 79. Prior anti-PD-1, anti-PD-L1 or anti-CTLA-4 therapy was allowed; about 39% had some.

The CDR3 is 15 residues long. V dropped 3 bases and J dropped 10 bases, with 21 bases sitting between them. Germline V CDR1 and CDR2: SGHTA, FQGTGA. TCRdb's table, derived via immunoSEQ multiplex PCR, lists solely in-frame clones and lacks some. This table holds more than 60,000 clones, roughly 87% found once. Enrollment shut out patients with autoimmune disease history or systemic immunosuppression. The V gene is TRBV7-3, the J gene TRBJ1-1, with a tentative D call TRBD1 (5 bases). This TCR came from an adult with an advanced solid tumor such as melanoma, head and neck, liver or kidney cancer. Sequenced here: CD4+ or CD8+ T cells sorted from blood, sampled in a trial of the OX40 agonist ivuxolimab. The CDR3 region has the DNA TGTGCCAGCAGCTTGCTAACCGGGACTGCCGTCGGAGCTTTCTTT. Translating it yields CASSLLTGTAVGAFF.